The following is a TCR beta chain sequence with its context. The antigen is unknown. Germline V gene sequence: CDR1 LNHDA, CDR2 SQIVND (reference sequence). The CDR3 loop spans 14 amino acids. V lost 3 bases, J lost 8 bases, and 6 bases stayed unmatched. Sequencing was performed with immunoSEQ multiplex PCR; in TCRdb, only in-frame clones are kept and a portion is missing. In the table there are under 20,000 clones, around three quarters of which are singletons. This entry comes from a study of CXCR4 blockade with PD-1 therapy in pancreatic cancer. General study findings and limits: Without paired alpha-beta data, shared specificity of dominant clones is unconfirmed. Convergent selection by common tumor antigens was suggested by nucleotide rearrangement counts.

This rearrangement joins TRBV19 to TRBJ1-5; 8 nucleotides agree with TRBD1. Sequenced sample: tumor tissue. The TCR was taken from a human donor with pancreatic ductal adenocarcinoma. CDR3 DNA sequence: TGTGCCAGTAGTATGGTAACAGGGGGAGAGCCCCAGCATTTT. It specifies CASSMVTGGEPQHF. Variable domain in full (rest from reference TRBV19 and TRBJ1-5): DGGITQSPKYLFRKEGQNVTLSCEQNLNHDAMYWYRQDPGQGLRLIYYSQIVNDFQKGDIAEGYSVSREKKESFPLTVTSAQKNPTAFYLCASSMVTGGEPQHFGDGTRLSIL.